This is a list of T cell receptor beta chains from one sample in a study of vaccination effects on CD4 cells after COVID-19. Profiling relied on immunoSEQ multiplex PCR, and the TCRdb table lists in-frame clones only, not all of them. In the table there are about 57,000 clones, approximately 81% of which are singletons. What these receptors recognize is not known. The material sequenced was CD4+ T cells from PBMCs cultured without peptide, taken after COVID-19 vaccination. Receptors originate from a human donor who received a COVID-19 vaccine. Both conserved end residues are part of each CDR3. A D gene is named only where the DNA matches it firmly. Clone sizes are given selectively: once, few, many, or a class where the clone is expanded.

.,TRBV11-2,few,TRBJ1-6,CASSLNKNVHF,TGTGCCAGCAGCTTAAACAAGAATGTCCACTTT
.,TRBV19,.,TRBJ2-1,CASSYGSTRYNEQFF,TGTGCCAGTAGTTACGGGAGCACCAGGTACAATGAGCAGTTCTTC
.,TRBV7-2,.,TRBJ1-2,CASSLVGLVGYGYTF,TGTGCCAGCAGCTTAGTTGGCCTAGTCGGCTATGGCTACACCTTC
.,TRBV19,.,TRBJ2-1,CASSISWGGQFF,TGTGCCAGTAGTATTAGCTGGGGCGGGCAGTTCTTC
.,TRBV7-9,.,TRBJ2-5,CASSLASRAETQYF,TGTGCCAGCAGCTTAGCGTCCCGGGCAGAGACCCAGTACTTC
TRBD2,TRBV18,.,TRBJ2-7,CASSSSGGATYEQYF,TGTGCCAGCTCGTCTAGCGGGGGGGCCACCTACGAGCAGTACTTC
TRBD2,TRBV5-1,.,TRBJ2-3,CASSRGTSGRKGTDTQYF,TGCGCCAGCAGCCGTGGGACTAGCGGGAGAAAGGGGACAGATACGCAGTATTTT
.,TRBV6-1,.,TRBJ1-2,CASSEWGPRGGYGYTF,TGTGCCAGCAGTGAATGGGGCCCTCGCGGGGGCTATGGCTACACCTTC
.,TRBV5-4,.,TRBJ2-3,CASSPTSTDTQYF,TGTGCCAGCAGCCCAACTAGCACAGATACGCAGTATTTT
TRBD1,TRBV5-8,.,TRBJ1-6,CASSSGQVDSPLHF,TGTGCCAGCAGCTCCGGACAGGTTGATTCACCCCTCCACTTT
.,TRBV19,.,TRBJ2-2,CASSIPTGELFF,TGTGCCAGTAGTATCCCCACCGGGGAGCTGTTTTTT
.,TRBV4-1,.,TRBJ2-7,CASSQDFTGRIYEQYF,TGCGCCAGCAGCCAAGACTTCACGGGACGGATCTACGAGCAGTACTTC
.,TRBV5-1,.,TRBJ2-7,CASSSSFGQFGEQYF,TGCGCCAGCAGCTCCTCTTTCGGACAGTTTGGGGAGCAGTACTTC
.,TRBV6-5,.,TRBJ2-7,CASGQSREQYF,TGTGCCAGTGGACAGTCTAGAGAGCAGTACTTC
.,TRBV28,few,TRBJ1-6,CASSLRDRGSPLHF,TGTGCCAGCAGCCTCCGGGACCGGGGGTCACCCCTCCACTTT